Sequencing of this TCR beta chain was carried out in a study of CD4+ T cells in melanoma. Study observations and caveats: Diverse differentiation states were reported for melanoma neoantigen-specific CD4+ T cells.

Note on this clone: Antigen: not known.

The length of the CDR3 is 17 residues. V lost 2 bases and J 8 bases, leaving 22 bases between the germline ends. The germline V gene has CDR1 MDHEN and CDR2 SYDVKM. The data were produced by immunoSEQ multiplex PCR, yet TCRdb's version contains in-frame clones alone and is incomplete. The data show around 10,000 clones, 65% to 70% seen once. The J gene is TRBJ2-1, the V gene TRBV28; D is perhaps TRBD2 (5 bases). Sequences were obtained from cells from a culture (not recorded whether cultured in vitro). The TCR comes from a human donor with melanoma. CDR3: CASSLIIGIGTIHEQFF. In DNA, the CDR3 is TGTGCCAGCAGTTTAATTATCGGGATCGGAACAATCCATGAGCAGTTCTTC.